This T cell receptor beta chain derives from a study of blood T cell repertoires in COVID-19. Turning to the study itself: Sample material is recorded as cDNA or gDNA derived from T cells, B-cell-depleted T cells, or PBMCs.

Some clones are missing from TCRdb's copy, which holds only in-frame ones; the method was immunoSEQ multiplex PCR. The repertoire holds some 160,000 clones, with 84% as singletons. The CDR3 has 14 residues. The germline gives CDR1 SGHNT, CDR2 YYREEE (reference sequence). Germline trimming cut 3 bases from V and 6 bases from J; bases unmatched to any gene: 6. The specimen was peripheral blood. The sequence derives from an elderly woman with COVID-19, enrolled during active disease. This chain joins TRBV5-4 and TRBJ2-1; 7 positions agree with TRBD1. The CDR3 nucleotides are TGTGCCAGCAGCTCGAGGAACAGGGGCAATGAGCAGTTCTTC. As protein: CASSSRNRGNEQFF. The full variable domain, with the rest looked up from reference TRBV5-4 and TRBJ2-1, is ETGVTQSPTHLIKTRGQQVTLRCSSQSGHNTVSWYQQALGQGPQFIFQYYREEENGRGNFPPRFSGLQFPNYSSELNVNALELDDSALYLCASSSRNRGNEQFFGPGTRLTVL.